This TCR beta chain was captured in a study of cytomegalovirus exposure and HLA in healthy donors. CDR3 size: 13 residues. From germline, CDR1 is LNHNV and CDR2 YYDKDF (reference sequence). V lost 4 bases and J 3 bases, leaving 6 bases between the germline ends. The PCR ran on 60 Vbeta and 13 Jbeta primers. Assay: immunoSEQ multiplex PCR; the TCRdb copy retains only in-frame clones and omits some. The data show roughly 120,000 clones, 82% seen once. This receptor was obtained from a male donor in good health and CMV-seropositive. Sequenced sample: PBMCs. The chain recombines TRBV15 with TRBJ1-4, with D uncertain. The CDR3 reads CATSIRPNEKLFF. CDR3 nucleotide sequence: TGTGCCACCAGCATCAGGCCTAATGAAAAACTGTTTTTT.